A single sample gave rise to the 32 T cell receptor beta chains below, sequenced in a study of blood T cells in healthy people across ages. A second PCR of 7 to 11 cycles used a sample-barcoded 5' primer and a J-beta primer mix. TCRdb re-derived calls from the 5' RACE reads in MiXCR, one entry per CDR3 protein. The data contain around 650,000 distinct CDR3 sequences, roughly 41% of them singletons. The sample comprised blood. The receptors come from a man at least 80 years old in good health.

This clonotype turned up a few times. The genes are TRBV29-1 and TRBJ2-5; 7 bases align to TRBD2. This CDR3 is built from 16 residues. V was pared by 4 bases and J by 1 base, with 12 bases of the junction left unmatched. Germline loops: CDR1 SQVTM, CDR2 ANQGSEA. CDR3 region: CSVGGGRGGVQETQYF. CDR3 DNA: TGCAGCGTTGGGGGGGGAAGAGGCGGAGTCCAAGAGACCCAGTACTTC.

The chain links TRBV28 to TRBJ1-2; D might be TRBD1 (6 bases). Deletions cut 5 bases from V and 4 bases from J, with 14 bases between. Germline values: CDR1 MDHEN, CDR2 SYDVKM. The CDR3 extends over 14 amino acids. This CDR3 is CASSLRQAPYGYTF. The CDR3 DNA reads as TGTGCCAGCAGTCTCAGACAGGCGCCCTATGGCTACACCTTC.

This clonotype was recorded only once. Germline and junction disagree at one end, which may indicate a read error. The chain couples TRBV29-1 to TRBJ2-1; D is ambiguous. The CDR3 spans 11 residues. Germline lookup yields CDR1 SQVTM and CDR2 ANQGSEA. The CDR3 sequence: CSIDGWDEQFF. In nucleotides, the CDR3 is TGCAGCATTGACGGATGGGATGAGCAGTTCTTC.

This chain joins TRBV6-2 or TRBV6-3 and TRBJ2-4; D possibly uses TRBD1 or TRBD2 (6 bases each). The V gene's germline CDR1 is MNHEY and CDR2 SVGEGT. CDR3 length equals 15 residues. Trimming cost V 2 bases and J 6 bases, with 14 bases left between them. CDR3 residues: CASSYVRGLLNIQYF. The CDR3 coding sequence is TGTGCCAGCAGTTACGTCCGGGGGCTGCTAAACATTCAGTACTTC.

This chain joins TRBV29-1 and TRBJ1-1; TRBD1 matches at 8 bases. The CDR3 extends over 15 amino acids. The germline gives CDR1 SQVTM, CDR2 ANQGSEA. The V segment lost 5 bases and the J segment 0 bases; nucleotides outside the gene matches: 8. CDR3 bases: TGCAGCGTTTTCGGACAGGGTTTCATGAACACTGAAGCTTTCTTT. Translated, it gives CSVFGQGFMNTEAFF.

The J gene is TRBJ1-4, the V gene TRBV20-1; the match to TRBD1 covers 11 bases. The CDR3 runs 14 residues. Trimming cost V 4 bases and J 13 bases; bases outside gene matches: 11. Germline assignment: CDR1 DFQATT and CDR2 SNEGSKA (reference sequence). In DNA, the CDR3 is TGCAGTGCTACGGCGGGACAGGGGGGTAGTCGACTGTTTTTT. Protein product: CSATAGQGGSRLFF.

V gene TRBV4-3 combines with J gene TRBJ2-4, with 7 bases that match TRBD1. The DNA end lines up better with TRBJ2-5; the J call may be wrong. Per the germline V gene, CDR1 is LGHNA and CDR2 is YSLEER. CDR3 size: 15 residues. CDR3 sequence: CASSPEEGRGETQYF. The CDR3 nucleotides read TGCGCCAGCAGCCCTGAAGAAGGCAGGGGGGAGACCCAGTACTTC.

This clonotype was observed a few times. The junction does not match germline at one end; this may be a read error. The rearrangement joins TRBV7-2 to TRBJ2-5, with TRBD1 as a possible D gene (7 bases). CDR3 length equals 15 residues. Germline CDR1 is SGHTA and CDR2 is FQGNSA. The CDR3 is CASTNQGGLGEAQYF. The CDR3 nucleotides are TGTGCCAGCACCAACCAGGGGGGTTTGGGAGAGGCCCAGTACTTC.

The chain is built from TRBV27 and TRBJ2-7, with 10 bases that match TRBD2. CDR3 length: 16 residues. Germline V CDR1 and CDR2: MNHEY, SMNVEV (reference sequence). J gave up 3 bases and V 5 bases, and 10 bases lay outside the gene matches. DNA of the CDR3: TGTGCCAGCAGTCAACCCGTGGCTAGCGGGAGCTACGAGCAGTACTTC. It codes for CASSQPVASGSYEQYF.

A word on this clonotype: Since a much larger clone is just one base distant, this may be a read error. V and J are TRBV6-6 and TRBJ2-1; 8 bases are shared with TRBD2. V gave up 7 bases and J gave up 10 bases; unmatched junction bases: 12. Looked up from germline, CDR1 is MNHNY and CDR2 is SVGAGI (reference sequence). The length of the CDR3 is 14 residues. CDR3 sequence (DNA): TGTGCCAGCACCCTGAGGGGGACTAGGAACGAGCAGTTCTTC. Translation: CASTLRGTRNEQFF.

The sample holds a few counts of this clonotype. V and J are TRBV28 and TRBJ1-1; tentative D call: TRBD1 (5 bases). The CDR3 is 16 amino acids. Germline V CDR1 and CDR2: MDHEN, SYDVKM. V was shortened by 6 bases and J by 2 bases, with 19 bases between the two germline ends. The CDR3 DNA is TGTGCCAGCAGCCCGTCGGTAGGGGATTACAACACTGAAGCTTTCTTT. Its translation: CASSPSVGDYNTEAFF.

This chain links TRBV19 with TRBJ2-1; D is ambiguous. This CDR3 contains 12 residues. V was cut by 1 base and J by 9 bases, with 7 bases left in between. Germline V gene data show CDR1 as LNHDA and CDR2 as SQIVND (reference sequence). CDR3 coding DNA: TGTGCCAGTAGTATAGTTCGGGCTGAGCAGTTCTTC. Translating gives CASSIVRAEQFF.

V and J are TRBV27 and TRBJ2-5; the D is unclear. The CDR3 contains 16 residues. V was pared by 5 bases and J by 5 bases, with 21 bases between. Germline CDR1 reads MNHEY; CDR2 reads SMNVEV (reference sequence). CDR3 coding DNA: TGTGCCAGCAGTAGTCCTCTCGAGCGATCCGGGGAGACCCAGTACTTC. Residues: CASSSPLERSGETQYF.

V usage is TRBV7-2 and J usage is TRBJ2-7, with 9 positions matching TRBD2. This CDR3 has 14 amino acids. Germline assignment: CDR1 SGHTA and CDR2 FQGNSA. The V gene end was trimmed by 5 bases and the J gene end by 4 bases; junction bases not matched to a gene: 6. The CDR3 here is CASSVGRGGYEQYF. The DNA of the CDR3 is TGTGCCAGCAGCGTAGGGCGGGGGGGTTACGAGCAGTACTTC. The variable domain in full, completed from reference TRBV7-2 and TRBJ2-7, reads GAGVSQSPSNKVTEKGKDVELRCDPISGHTALYWYRQSLGQGLEFLIYFQGNSAPDKSGLPSDRFSAERTGGSVSTLTIQRTQQEDSAVYLCASSVGRGGYEQYFGPGTRLTVT.

This clonotype was detected only once. The chain combines TRBV20-1 with TRBJ1-5; TRBD1 aligns across 7 bases. Germline lookup yields CDR1 DFQATT and CDR2 SNEGSKA (reference sequence). The CDR3 has 18 amino acids. Trimming removed 7 bases from V and 0 bases from J; junction bases left unmatched: 18. Here the CDR3 DNA reads TGCAGTGTTAATGGAGGGGGCCAGGGGGTAGTTAGCAATCAGCCCCAGCATTTT. Translating gives CSVNGGGQGVVSNQPQHF.

This clonotype was observed a handful of times. This chain connects TRBV10-1 to TRBJ2-7, with D uncertain. The V gene lost 0 bases and the J gene lost 2 bases, with 5 bases spanning the gap. The CDR3 runs 13 residues. The germline gives CDR1 WNHNN, CDR2 SYGVQD (reference sequence). In nucleotides, the CDR3 is TGCGCCAGCAGTGAGTCTGGGACCTACGAGCAGTACTTC. As protein: CASSESGTYEQYF.

As regards this clonotype: A much bigger clone sits one base away, suggesting this may be a read error. The rearrangement joins TRBV6-6 to TRBJ2-6; the D call may be TRBD1 or TRBD2 (5 bases each). The CDR3 has 17 residues. CDR1 is MNHNY and CDR2 is SVGAGI in the germline V gene (reference sequence). CDR3 nucleotides: TGTGCCAGCAGTCGGGACCAGATCACTTCTGGGGCCGACGTCCTGACTTTC. Translated: CASSRDQITSGADVLTF.

V gene TRBV7-2 combines with J gene TRBJ2-7; 7 bases agree with TRBD1. Germline-derived CDR1 and CDR2 are SGHTA and FQGNSA. Germline trimming cut 5 bases from V and 3 bases from J; bases unmatched to any gene: 4. The CDR3 covers 13 residues. The CDR3 spells CASSQGTVYEQYF. The CDR3 DNA follows: TGTGCCAGCAGCCAAGGGACAGTCTACGAGCAGTACTTC. Full variable domain (outside the CDR3, taken from reference TRBV7-2 and TRBJ2-7): GAGVSQSPSNKVTEKGKDVELRCDPISGHTALYWYRQSLGQGLEFLIYFQGNSAPDKSGLPSDRFSAERTGGSVSTLTIQRTQQEDSAVYLCASSQGTVYEQYFGPGTRLTVT.

This clonotype was detected a few times. The J gene is TRBJ2-3, the V gene TRBV11-2, with TRBD2 matching 10 bases. V shed 6 bases and J 3 bases; nucleotides not matched to a gene: 9. This CDR3 is 16 amino acids long. Germline CDR1 reads SGHAT; CDR2 reads FQNNGV. The CDR3 nucleotides read TGTGCCAGCAGGTTGGGGCTAGCGGGAGTTACAGATACGCAGTATTTT. It is translated as CASRLGLAGVTDTQYF. Supplemented by reference TRBV11-2 and TRBJ2-3, the full variable domain reads EAGVAQSPRYKIIEKRQSVAFWCNPISGHATLYWYQQILGQGPKLLIQFQNNGVVDDSQLPKDRFSAERLKGVDSTLKIQPAKLEDSAVYLCASRLGLAGVTDTQYFGPGTRLTVL.

The rearrangement links TRBV7-2 to TRBJ1-4, with a weak D call TRBD1 (5 bases). Germline V CDR1 and CDR2: SGHTA, FQGNSA. V was clipped by 1 base and J by 5 bases, with 11 bases between them. The CDR3 length is 15 residues. The DNA of the CDR3 is TGTGCCAGCAGCTTAGATGGGGCCTTAAATGAAAAACTGTTTTTT. This gives the protein CASSLDGALNEKLFF.

Here the CDR3 reads CSAPKGGGRNTEAFF. CDR3 DNA sequence: TGCAGTGCTCCCAAAGGGGGGGGGAGAAACACTGAAGCTTTCTTT. The rearrangement joins TRBV20-1 to TRBJ1-1; D possibly corresponds to TRBD1 (6 bases). Trimming cost V 5 bases and J 2 bases, with 18 bases left between them. CDR3 length: 15 residues. CDR1 is DFQATT, CDR2 SNEGSKA, per germline (reference sequence).

In its sample, this clonotype was seen a few times. CDR3 nucleotide sequence: TGTGCCAGCAGTGAACTACGGACAGGGGGCGATGGCTACACCTTC. This sequence encodes CASSELRTGGDGYTF. This chain joins TRBV6-1 and TRBJ1-2; 11 positions match TRBD1. CDR3 length: 15 amino acids. The germline CDR1 and CDR2 sequences are MNHNS and SASEGT. Trimming removed 2 bases from V and 6 bases from J; junction bases left unmatched: 5.

Note on this clonotype: One end of the junction fails to match germline, which may point to a read error. The gene calls are TRBV20-1 and TRBJ1-1; D remains ambiguous. Per the germline V gene, CDR1 is DFQATT and CDR2 is SNEGSKA (reference sequence). CDR3 length: 11 residues. CDR3 bases: TGCAATGCTAGTCTTGGGCGGGAAGCTTTCTTT. Translation gives CNASLGREAFF.

The chain employs TRBV10-3 and TRBJ2-5; D may be TRBD1 (6 bases). V was trimmed by 0 bases and J by 5 bases, leaving 10 bases between them. This CDR3 is 14 amino acids long. CDR1 ENHRY and CDR2 SYGVKD come from the germline V gene. The CDR3 DNA reads TGTGCCATCAGTGAGTCAACAGGGTCCGAGACCCAGTACTTC. Its translation: CAISESTGSETQYF.

The chain combines TRBV3-1 with TRBJ2-1; 12 bases align to TRBD2. This CDR3 is 17 amino acids long. CDR1 LGHDT and CDR2 YNNKEL come from the germline V gene (reference sequence). V lost 0 bases to trimming and J lost 9 bases; unmatched junction nucleotides: 9. For the CDR3, the DNA is TGTGCCAGCAGCCAAGATCTGCTAGCGGGGGGGCCTGTTGAGCAGTTCTTC. It encodes CASSQDLLAGGPVEQFF.

The V gene is TRBV5-1, the J gene TRBJ2-5, with TRBD2 matching 10 bases. TRBJ2-7 matches the DNA end more closely, so the J call is doubtful. CDR1 SGHRS and CDR2 YFSETQ come from the germline V gene. The CDR3 sequence is 18 residues long. Here the CDR3 DNA reads TGCGCCAGCAGCTTGCGACGACGATTAGCGGGAGGTAGCTCCGAGCAGTACTTC. Its protein product is CASSLRRRLAGGSSEQYF.

The CDR3 DNA reads as TGTGCCAGCAGCTTAGCGCGAGCTCACAATGAGCAGTTCTTC. Its protein is CASSLARAHNEQFF. The V call is TRBV7-8, the J call TRBJ2-1; D call uncertain. Trimming took 0 bases from V and 5 from J, leaving 8 bases between them. The CDR3 spans 14 residues. Germline CDR1 reads SGHVS; CDR2 reads FQNEAQ.

This clonotype has at least ten counts. Mismatch with germline at one junction end may stem from a read error. The gene calls are TRBV4-3 and TRBJ1-6, with 9 bases aligning to TRBD1. The CDR3 totals 15 residues. Germline CDR1 reads LGHNA; CDR2 reads YSLEER. CDR3 DNA: TGCGCCAGCAGGCAAGGTGGACAGGGGAATTCACCCCTCCACTTT. It codes for CASRQGGQGNSPLHF.

The V gene is TRBV20-1, the J gene TRBJ1-2; no firm D call. In germline, CDR1 is DFQATT, CDR2 SNEGSKA (reference sequence). This CDR3 has 13 amino acids. V lost 0 bases to trimming and J lost 2 bases, with 7 bases between them. In DNA form, the CDR3 reads TGCAGTGCTAGAGATCGGGTAAACTATGGCTACACCTTC. Translation gives CSARDRVNYGYTF.

This clonotype was picked up a small number of times. The CDR3 nucleotides are TGCGCCAGCAGCTTGGGGTCGACCTCTGGGGCCAACGTCCTGACTTTC. Protein: CASSLGSTSGANVLTF. V is TRBV5-1 and J is TRBJ2-6; D ambiguous. CDR3 length equals 16 residues. CDR1 and CDR2 from the germline V gene are SGHRS and YFSETQ. Deletions cut 0 bases from V and 0 bases from J, with 7 bases between.

V usage is TRBV29-1 and J usage is TRBJ1-4; the match to TRBD1 covers 10 bases. The CDR3 consists of 13 residues. Germline V CDR1 and CDR2: SQVTM, ANQGSEA. Unmatched junction bases numbered 3, after V lost 5 bases and J lost 6 bases. The CDR3 spells CSVLGTGDEKLFF. The CDR3 coding sequence is TGCAGCGTTCTCGGGACAGGGGATGAAAAACTGTTTTTT.

This chain connects TRBV20-1 to TRBJ2-1; TRBD2 matches at 8 bases. Germline V CDR1 and CDR2: DFQATT, SNEGSKA (reference sequence). This CDR3 is built from 17 residues. V was clipped by 0 bases and J by 2 bases; unmatched bases: 9. The CDR3 coding sequence is TGCAGTGCTAGAGATAGAGACGGCGGGAGGACCTACAATGAGCAGTTCTTC. This encodes CSARDRDGGRTYNEQFF.